One and the same sample provided the 6 T cell receptor beta chains below, sequenced in a study of neoadjuvant nivolumab and ipilimumab in lung cancer. Assay: immunoSEQ multiplex PCR; the TCRdb copy retains only in-frame clones and omits some. Among 40,000 to 60,000 clones listed, around nine tenths were seen once. The sequencing used blood, collected before neoadjuvant nivolumab, alone or with ipilimumab. These receptors were taken from an adult with non-small cell lung cancer. Some clones in this sample may be carry-over from other donors' samples.

The rearrangement links TRBV18 to TRBJ2-2; 8 positions match TRBD1. The CDR3 length is 14 residues. V shed 6 bases, J shed 6 bases, and the junction held 6 bases outside the gene matches. The germline V gene encodes CDR1 KGHSH and CDR2 LQKENI. The CDR3 sequence is CASSPGGPAGELFF. DNA for the CDR3: TGTGCCAGCTCTCCAGGGGGCCCTGCCGGGGAGCTGTTTTTT.

The DNA for the CDR3 is TGTGCCAGCAGCTTTAACGCCATCGGGGAAAAACTGTTTTTT. Encoded protein: CASSFNAIGEKLFF. The V call is TRBV7-9, the J call TRBJ1-4; unclear D gene. Germline CDR1 is SEHNR and CDR2 is FQNEAQ (reference sequence). Trimming removed 3 bases at V and 8 bases at J, with 13 bases between. This CDR3 has 14 amino acids.

This sequence joins TRBV2 and TRBJ1-4; possible D gene TRBD1, 5 bases. Trimming stripped 10 bases from V and 8 bases from J, with 23 bases between. The V gene's germline CDR1 is SNHLY and CDR2 FYNNEI. The CDR3 contains 15 residues. CDR3 sequence: CATPRGGTQGEKLFF. The CDR3, as DNA: TGTGCCACCCCTAGGGGAGGGACCCAGGGCGAAAAACTGTTTTTT.

In nucleotides, the CDR3 is TGTGCCAGCAGACCACCGACTAGCGGGAGATCGGGTGAGCAGTTCTTC. Its translation is CASRPPTSGRSGEQFF. V is TRBV5-4 and J is TRBJ2-1, with TRBD2 matching over 12 bases. The CDR3 is 16 residues long. Germline V CDR1 and CDR2: SGHNT, YYREEE (reference sequence). J was trimmed by 9 bases and V by 5 bases; bases with no gene match: 12. Filled out from reference TRBV5-4 and TRBJ2-1, the complete variable domain reads ETGVTQSPTHLIKTRGQQVTLRCSSQSGHNTVSWYQQALGQGPQFIFQYYREEENGRGNFPPRFSGLQFPNYSSELNVNALELDDSALYLCASRPPTSGRSGEQFFGPGTRLTVL.

V is TRBV13 and J is TRBJ2-7; TRBD1 is a possible D gene (5 bases). The CDR3 has 14 amino acids. The germline CDR1 and CDR2 sequences are PRHDT and FYEKMQ (reference sequence). The V gene lost 3 bases and the J gene lost 1 base, with 10 bases spanning the gap. CDR3 residues: CASSLGQVSYEQYF. DNA for the CDR3: TGTGCCAGCAGCTTGGGGCAGGTGTCCTACGAGCAGTACTTC.

The chain is built from TRBV5-1 and TRBJ2-7; D is uncertain. The CDR3 length is 14 residues. V gave up 0 bases and J gave up 4 bases, with 11 bases separating them. From germline, CDR1 is SGHRS and CDR2 YFSETQ. The CDR3 DNA sequence: TGCGCCAGCAGCTTGGGGACGGAGAGATACGAGCAGTACTTC. Translating gives CASSLGTERYEQYF.